This T cell receptor (beta chain) was recovered during a study of shared clonotypes between healthy human individuals. Under the authors' procedure: Filtering differed for immunoSEQ, which gave only junction sequences without quality scores. Sequenced by immunoSEQ multiplex PCR; TCRdb stores in-frame clones only, minus some. Clone size and the V and J calls come from that table; the DNA yielded D and trimming. The sample holds about 2 million clones, over 85% seen once. V dropped 0 bases and J dropped 7; count of bases not matched to a gene: 8. The V gene's germline CDR1 is SGDLS and CDR2 YYNGEE. CDR3 length equals 16 residues. Naive CD8 populations comprised CD45RO-negative cells positively selected for CCR7, excluding terminally differentiated effector memory CD45RA+ cells.

V is TRBV9 and J is TRBJ2-1; 9 nucleotides line up with TRBD1. Specimen: naive CD8+ T cells sorted from blood. The source is a man between 18 and 35 years old in good health. The CDR3 DNA is TGTGCCAGCAGCGTAGTCCCCTGGACAGGGGATAATGAGCAGTTCTTC. The encoded protein is CASSVVPWTGDNEQFF. Complete variable domain (other parts from reference TRBV9 and TRBJ2-1): DSGVTQTPKHLITATGQRVTLRCSPRSGDLSVYWYQQSLDQGLQFLIQYYNGEERAKGNILERFSAQQFPDLHSELNLSSLELGDSALYFCASSVVPWTGDNEQFFGPGTRLTVL.